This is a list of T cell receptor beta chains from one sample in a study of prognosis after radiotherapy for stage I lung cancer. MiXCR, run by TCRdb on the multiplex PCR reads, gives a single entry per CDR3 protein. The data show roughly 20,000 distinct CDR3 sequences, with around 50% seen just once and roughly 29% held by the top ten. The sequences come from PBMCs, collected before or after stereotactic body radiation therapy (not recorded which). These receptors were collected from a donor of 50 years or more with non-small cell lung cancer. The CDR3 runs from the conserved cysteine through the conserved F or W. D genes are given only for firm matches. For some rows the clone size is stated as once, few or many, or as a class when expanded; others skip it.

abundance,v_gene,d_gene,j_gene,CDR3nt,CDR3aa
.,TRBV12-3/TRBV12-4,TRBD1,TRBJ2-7,TGTGCCAGCAGTCAGGACAGGTCCGACGAGCAGTACTTC,CASSQDRSDEQYF
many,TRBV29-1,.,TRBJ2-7,TGCAGCGTAGGATTTTCCTACGAGCAGTACTTC,CSVGFSYEQYF
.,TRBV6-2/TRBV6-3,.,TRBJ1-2,TGTGCCAGCAGTTATACAATCGGGGGGGCCTATGGCTACACCTTC,CASSYTIGGAYGYTF
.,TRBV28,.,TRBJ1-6,TGTGCCAGCAGCAACTCCCTCCGGGGTCAGCGGCCCCTCCACTTT,CASSNSLRGQRPLHF
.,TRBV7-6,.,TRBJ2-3,TGTGCCAGCAGCTCCTACACAGATACGCAGTATTTT,CASSSYTDTQYF
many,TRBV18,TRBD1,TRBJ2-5,TGTGCCAGCTCACCACCGACAGGGGGCATGGAGACCCAGTACTTC,CASSPPTGGMETQYF
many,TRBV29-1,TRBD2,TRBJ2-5,TGCAGCCCTTCTGTGTTAGCGGGGGAGACCCAGTACTTC,CSPSVLAGETQYF
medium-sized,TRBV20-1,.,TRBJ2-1,TGCAGTGCTATCAGAGTAAGCTCCTACAATGAGCAGTTCTTC,CSAIRVSSYNEQFF
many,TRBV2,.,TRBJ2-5,TGTGCCACCAGGGGGGGAGGGCCGGGAGAGACCCAGTACTTC,CATRGGGPGETQYF
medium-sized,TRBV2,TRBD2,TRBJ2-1,TGTGCCAGCAGTGGACTAGCGGAGATAAATGAGCAGTTCTTC,CASSGLAEINEQFF
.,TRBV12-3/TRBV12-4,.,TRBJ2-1,TGTGCCAGCAGTCGGCGGTTAAGGAATGAGCAGTTCTTC,CASSRRLRNEQFF
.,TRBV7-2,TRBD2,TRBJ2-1,TGTGCCAGCAGCTTCTCAGCGGGAAACAATGAGCAGTTCTTC,CASSFSAGNNEQFF
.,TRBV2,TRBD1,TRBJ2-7,TGTGCCAGCAGACGACAGGGGGAAAACTACGAGCAGTACTTC,CASRRQGENYEQYF
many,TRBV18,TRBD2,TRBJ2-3,TGTGCCAGCTCACCATACCTTCTAGCTAGCGGGAGACGAGATACGCAGTATTTT,CASSPYLLASGRRDTQYF
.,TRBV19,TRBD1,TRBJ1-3,TGTGCCAGTAGCCCGGAGGGGGCTAGAAATATCATATATTTT,CASSPEGARNIIYF
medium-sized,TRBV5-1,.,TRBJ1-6,TGCGCCAGCAGCTTGGACACGGGGAGTAATTCACCCCTCCACTTT,CASSLDTGSNSPLHF
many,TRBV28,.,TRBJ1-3,TGTGCCAGCAGTTTGAATTCGGTCAGTCTTCTCTCTGGAAACACCATATATTTT,CASSLNSVSLLSGNTIYF
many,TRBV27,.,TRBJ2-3,TGTGCCAGCAGCCAGGGGCCAGATACGCAGTATTTT,CASSQGPDTQYF
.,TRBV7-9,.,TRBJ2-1,TGTGCCGGCAGCTACAAGAGTCCCTACAATGAGCAGTTCTTC,CAGSYKSPYNEQFF
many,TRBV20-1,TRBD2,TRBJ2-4,TGCAGTGCTAGAGTGGCTAGCGGGAGCGAAGACATTCAGTACTTC,CSARVASGSEDIQYF
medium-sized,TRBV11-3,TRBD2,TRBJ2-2,TGTGCCAGCAGGGGGCCAGGAGCGGGGGCGAACACCGGGGAGCTGTTTTTT,CASRGPGAGANTGELFF
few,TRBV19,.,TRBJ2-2,TGTGCCAGTAGTCTTGGTGGACAGTACACCGGGGAGCTGTTTTTT,CASSLGGQYTGELFF
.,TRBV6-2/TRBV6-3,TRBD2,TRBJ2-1,TGTGCCAGCAGCGCGCCAGTACTAGCGTCCAATGAGCAGTTCTTC,CASSAPVLASNEQFF
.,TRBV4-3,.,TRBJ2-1,TGCGCCAGGGATCTTTTTAGGAATGAGCAGTTCTTC,CARDLFRNEQFF
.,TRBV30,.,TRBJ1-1,TGTGTCTGGACTAGGGGTCCGGGCACTGAAGCTTTCTTT,CVWTRGPGTEAFF
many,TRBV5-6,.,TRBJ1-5,TGTGCCAGCAGCTTGCGGGGAGCGGCTTATCAGCCCCAGCATTTT,CASSLRGAAYQPQHF
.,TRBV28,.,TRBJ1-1,TGTGCCAGCAGTCCACGCCCCGTGGGTTATGACACTGAAGCTTTCTTT,CASSPRPVGYDTEAFF
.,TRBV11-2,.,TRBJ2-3,TGTGCCAGCAGCTTACACTGGACTAACACAGATACGCAGTATTTT,CASSLHWTNTDTQYF
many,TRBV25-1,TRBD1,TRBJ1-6,TGTGCCAGTAGACAGGGTCGTAATTCACCCCTCCACTTT,CASRQGRNSPLHF
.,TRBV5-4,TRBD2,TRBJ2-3,TGTGCCAGCAGCCCAAACGGACTAGCGGTATGTACAGATACGCAGTATTTT,CASSPNGLAVCTDTQYF
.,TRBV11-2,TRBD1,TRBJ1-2,TGCGCCAGCAGCTGCCTTCACCTAGACAGGGGTCGGGGCTACACCTTC,CASSCLHLDRGRGYTF
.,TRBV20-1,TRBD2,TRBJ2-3,TGCAGTGCTCCGAACTTAAACAGACTAGCGGACACAGATACGCAGTATTTT,CSAPNLNRLADTDTQYF
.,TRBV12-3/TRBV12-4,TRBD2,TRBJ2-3,TGTGCCAGTAGTGGGACTAACACATATACGCAGTATTTT,CASSGTNTYTQYF
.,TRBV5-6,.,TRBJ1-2,TGTGCCAGCAGCTTGGGCAGGTACGGATCGGTAGGCTACACCTTC,CASSLGRYGSVGYTF
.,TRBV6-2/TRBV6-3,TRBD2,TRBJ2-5,TGTGCCAGCAGAGGGACTAGCGGTCGAGGGGGCCCAGAGACCCAGTACTTC,CASRGTSGRGGPETQYF
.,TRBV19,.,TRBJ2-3,TGTGCCATTAGTATTGGGGCCACAGATACGCAGTATTTT,CAISIGATDTQYF
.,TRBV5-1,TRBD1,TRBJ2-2,TGCGCCAGCAGCATAGGGACAGGATGCACCGGGGAGCTGTTTTTT,CASSIGTGCTGELFF
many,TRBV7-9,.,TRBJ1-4,TGTGCCAGCAGCTTAGAGGGCAGCGAGAATGAAAAACTGTTTTTT,CASSLEGSENEKLFF
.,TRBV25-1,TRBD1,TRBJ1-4,TGTGCCAGCACTTCAGACAGGGGAGGTGGAAAACTGTTTTTT,CASTSDRGGGKLFF
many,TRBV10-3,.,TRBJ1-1,TGTGCCATCAGTGAGAGGGGTACTGAAGCTTTCTTT,CAISERGTEAFF
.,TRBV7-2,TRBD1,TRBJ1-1,TGTGCCAGCAGCATCCTGACAGGGTCGGATGAAGCTTTATTT,CASSILTGSDEALF
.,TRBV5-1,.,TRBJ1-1,TGCGCCAGCAGCTGGACGGGGACGACGGACACTGAAGCTTTCTTT,CASSWTGTTDTEAFF
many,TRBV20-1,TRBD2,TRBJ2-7,TGCAGTGCTAGCCCCACTAGCGCCCGCGAGCAGTACTTC,CSASPTSAREQYF
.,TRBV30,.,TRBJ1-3,TGTGCCTGGAGTCGGGCCTCTGGAAATACCATATATTTT,CAWSRASGNTIYF
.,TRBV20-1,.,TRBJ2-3,TGCAGTGCTAGTGTGCGGGCGGCCAGCACAGATACGCAGTATTTT,CSASVRAASTDTQYF
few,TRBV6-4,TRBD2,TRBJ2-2,TGTGCCAGCAGTGACGGGTCTAGCGGGGCCTCGAACACCGGGGAGCTGTTTTTT,CASSDGSSGASNTGELFF
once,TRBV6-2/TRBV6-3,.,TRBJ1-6,TGTGCCAGCAGACTAGACGGATCCAACTCACCCCTCCACTTT,CASRLDGSNSPLHF
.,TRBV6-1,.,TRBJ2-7,TGTGCCAGCAGTGAAGGCCAGAACTCCTACGAGCAGTACTTC,CASSEGQNSYEQYF
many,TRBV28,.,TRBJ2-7,TGTGCCAGCAGTTTATTCGAGAGGGACTACGAGCAGTACTTC,CASSLFERDYEQYF
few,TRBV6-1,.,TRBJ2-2,TGTGCCAGCATTCAGGGTCTAGGGACCGGGGAGCTGTTTTTT,CASIQGLGTGELFF
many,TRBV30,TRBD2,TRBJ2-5,TGTGCCTGGGGAGGGACTAGCGGGAAAGAGACCCAGTACTTC,CAWGGTSGKETQYF
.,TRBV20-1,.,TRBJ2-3,TGCAGTGCTATCCTAGGACAGTCAGATACGCAGTATTTT,CSAILGQSDTQYF
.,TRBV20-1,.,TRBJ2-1,TGCAGTGCTAGAGATCCTGCGGGGAGCTTTGAGCAGTTCTTC,CSARDPAGSFEQFF